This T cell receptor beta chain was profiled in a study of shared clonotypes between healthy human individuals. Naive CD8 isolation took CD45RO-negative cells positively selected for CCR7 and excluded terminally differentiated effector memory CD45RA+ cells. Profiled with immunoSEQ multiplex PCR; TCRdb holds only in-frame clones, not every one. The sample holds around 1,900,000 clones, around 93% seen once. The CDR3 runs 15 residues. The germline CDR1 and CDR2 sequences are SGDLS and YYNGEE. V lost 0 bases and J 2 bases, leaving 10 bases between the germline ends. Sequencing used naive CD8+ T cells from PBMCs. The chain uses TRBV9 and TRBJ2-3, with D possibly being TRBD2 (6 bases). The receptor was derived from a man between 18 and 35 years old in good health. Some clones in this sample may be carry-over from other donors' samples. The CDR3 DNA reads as TGTGCCAGCAGCGTAGCGGCGGGAATCACAGATACGCAGTATTTT. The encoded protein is CASSVAAGITDTQYF.